This T cell receptor (beta chain) was observed in a study of blood T cell repertoires in COVID-19. Study as a whole: Collection of acute and convalescent COVID-19 samples took place in the United States, Italy and Spain. PBMCs, B-cell-depleted T cells, or T cells were the source of the cDNA or gDNA that made up the material.

As originally analysed: Reference gene primers were amplified, and this amplification served to estimate nucleated cell counts. Profiled with immunoSEQ multiplex PCR; TCRdb holds only in-frame clones, not every one. V and J calls and clone size are those listed in that table; D and trimming were worked out from the DNA. The table includes 200,000 to 250,000 clones, roughly 85% detected once. Germline assignment: CDR1 MNHEY and CDR2 SVGAGI. Trimming left V 6 bases short and J 8 bases short, with 10 bases between. The CDR3 runs to 11 residues. The sample was peripheral blood. The clonotype originates from a man aged 35-49 years with acute or convalescent COVID-19. The chain links TRBV6-5 to TRBJ1-1, with D perhaps TRBD1 (6 bases). The CDR3 reads CASRTRGEAFF. CDR3 coding DNA: TGTGCCAGCAGAACAAGGGGGGAAGCTTTCTTT.